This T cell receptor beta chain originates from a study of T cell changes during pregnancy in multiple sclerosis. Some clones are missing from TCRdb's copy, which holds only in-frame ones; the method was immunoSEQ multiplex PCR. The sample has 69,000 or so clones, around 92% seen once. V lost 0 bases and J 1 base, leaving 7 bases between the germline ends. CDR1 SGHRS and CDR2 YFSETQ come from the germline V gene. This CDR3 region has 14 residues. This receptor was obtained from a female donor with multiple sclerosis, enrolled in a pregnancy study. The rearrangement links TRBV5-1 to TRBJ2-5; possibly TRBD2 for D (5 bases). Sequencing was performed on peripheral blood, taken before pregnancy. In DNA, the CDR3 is TGCGCCAGCAGCTTGGTCACTAGCCAAGAGACCCAGTACTTC. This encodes CASSLVTSQETQYF.